The sequence of this T cell receptor beta chain was determined in a study of T cells in Graves' hyperthyroidism and ophthalmopathy. Study-level findings and limits: Most expanded thyroid clonotypes above 0.001 recurred in blood.

TCR beta CDR3 sequences were amplified from RNA transcripts. TCR CDR3 regions were first amplified by RT-PCR with HTBI primers. TCRdb itself ran the multiplex PCR reads through MiXCR, one entry per CDR3 protein. The repertoire holds 480,000 or so distinct CDR3 sequences, with approximately 15% as singletons. This clonotype was detected ten times or more. What it binds is not known. Aged 18 to 65, the patients had hyperthyroidism that was newly diagnosed and had lasted under 2 months. The sequenced sample was blood. This receptor was identified in a young woman with Graves' hyperthyroidism.

This CDR3 is CASSSSFSGNTIYF. CDR3 sequence (DNA): TGTGCCAGCAGTTCTTCCTTCTCTGGAAACACCATATATTTT. The chain links TRBV12-3 or TRBV12-4 to TRBJ1-3; D gene uncertain. The CDR3 runs 14 residues. Trimming pared 4 bases from V and 0 bases from J, leaving 7 bases between.